This T cell receptor beta chain was sequenced in a study of blood T cell repertoires in COVID-19. Background on the study: The analysed material was cDNA or gDNA that came from T cells, B-cell-depleted T cells, or PBMCs.

Per the original data handling: Amplification of reference gene primers provided the estimated nucleated cell counts. Only in-frame clones appear in the TCRdb table, and some are missing; sequencing was by immunoSEQ multiplex PCR. That table supplies the V and J calls and clone size; D and trimming were determined from the DNA. This table has tens of thousands of clones, about 80% appearing once. Trimming took off 2 bases at V and 6 bases at J, with 10 bases between the two ends. This CDR3 region has 13 residues. Germline V CDR1 and CDR2: MNHEY, SVGEGT. The chain couples TRBV6-2 or TRBV6-3 to TRBJ1-2; TRBD1 is a possible D gene (6 bases). The sequenced material came from peripheral blood. The source of this sequence is a woman aged 70-85 years with acute or convalescent COVID-19. CDR3 amino acids: CASSYRTAHGYTF. Written as DNA, the CDR3 is TGTGCCAGCAGTTACCGGACAGCGCATGGCTACACCTTC.